This is a list of T cell receptor beta chains from one sample in a study of blood T cell repertoires in COVID-19. Method: immunoSEQ multiplex PCR; TCRdb's copy keeps in-frame clones and lacks some. The data contain 40,000 to 55,000 clones, 80% to 90% of them singletons. The specimen sequenced was peripheral blood. These receptors were collected from a human donor in a cohort sampled during active COVID-19. Both conserved end residues are part of each CDR3. D genes are given only for firm matches. Clone sizes are given selectively: once, few, many, or a class where the clone is expanded.

size	V	D	J	CDR3	DNA
.	TRBV6-4	.	TRBJ2-3	CASSDSVGGGQDTQYF	TGTGCCAGCAGTGACTCCGTTGGGGGGGGGCAAGATACGCAGTATTTT
.	TRBV11-3	TRBD2	TRBJ2-7	CASSLSGGRPYEQYF	TGTGCCAGCAGCTTAAGCGGGGGCAGACCCTACGAGCAGTACTTC
.	TRBV5-1	TRBD2	TRBJ2-3	CASSQYPSGASTDTQYF	TGCGCCAGCAGCCAATACCCTAGCGGGGCGAGCACAGATACGCAGTATTTT
.	TRBV5-1	.	TRBJ1-4	CASSLSSNEKLFF	TGCGCCAGCAGCTTGTCGAGTAATGAAAAACTGTTTTTT
.	TRBV7-2	TRBD2	TRBJ2-2	CASNPTSGGAGSTGELFF	TGTGCCAGCAATCCGACTAGCGGGGGGGCCGGGTCCACCGGGGAGCTGTTTTTT
.	TRBV18	TRBD2	TRBJ2-1	CASSPGTSGNNEQFF	TGTGCCAGCTCACCGGGGACTAGCGGAAACAATGAGCAGTTCTTC
.	TRBV29-1	.	TRBJ2-7	CSVARDTYEQYF	TGCAGCGTTGCTAGGGACACCTACGAGCAGTACTTC
.	TRBV20-1	TRBD1	TRBJ2-1	CSADRAGEQFF	TGCAGTGCTGACAGGGCTGGTGAGCAGTTCTTC
medium-sized	TRBV5-4	TRBD2	TRBJ2-2	CASSLDGLATTGELFF	TGTGCCAGCAGCTTGGATGGACTAGCAACCACCGGGGAGCTGTTTTTT
few	TRBV19	TRBD1	TRBJ1-6	CASSTGTGHSPLHF	TGTGCCAGTAGTACCGGGACAGGGCATTCACCCCTCCACTTT
.	TRBV2	.	TRBJ2-7	CASSPRVLSYEQYF	TGTGCCAGCAGCCCCCGGGTCCTCTCCTACGAGCAGTACTTC
few	TRBV6-5	TRBD1	TRBJ1-5	CASRGQGISQPQHF	TGTGCCAGCAGAGGACAGGGCATATCCCAGCCCCAGCATTTT
.	TRBV5-6	.	TRBJ1-2	CASSMGRVNYGYTF	TGTGCCAGCAGCATGGGACGGGTAAACTATGGCTACACCTTC
.	TRBV21-1	.	TRBJ1-5	CASSKMTDCSSQPQHF	TGTGCCAGCAGCAAGATGACGGACTGTAGTAGTCAGCCCCAGCATTTT
.	TRBV11-3	TRBD2	TRBJ2-1	CASSLGGGTYNEQFF	TGTGCCAGCAGCTTAGGCGGGGGGACCTACAATGAGCAGTTCTTC
.	TRBV6-4	TRBD2	TRBJ2-2	CASSALAGTTGELFF	TGTGCCAGCAGTGCCCTAGCGGGGACCACCGGGGAGCTGTTTTTT
few	TRBV27	TRBD1	TRBJ2-7	CASSLTPSGTGTTEQYF	TGTGCCAGCAGTTTAACACCATCCGGGACAGGGACTACGGAGCAGTACTTC
.	TRBV7-9	TRBD1	TRBJ1-5	CASSAGTGGYQPQHF	TGTGCCAGCAGCGCCGGGACAGGGGGGTATCAGCCCCAGCATTTT
once	TRBV9	.	TRBJ1-5	CASSRELSNQPQHF	TGTGCCAGCAGCCGGGAGCTGAGCAATCAGCCCCAGCATTTT
.	TRBV12-1	.	TRBJ1-1	CASSFAHSEAFF	TGTGCCAGCAGCTTTGCTCACTCTGAAGCTTTCTTT
.	TRBV15	.	TRBJ1-2	CATSTGNRGYTF	TGTGCCACTTCTACAGGGAATAGGGGCTACACCTTC
.	TRBV7-2	.	TRBJ1-6	CASSLAGAANSPLHF	TGTGCCAGCAGCTTAGCTGGGGCAGCGAATTCACCCCTCCACTTT
.	TRBV12-3/TRBV12-4	.	TRBJ1-4	CASTNTREKLFF	TGTGCCAGCACCAATACCAGGGAAAAACTGTTTTTT
.	TRBV18	TRBD1	TRBJ1-3	CASSPQSGQLNTIYF	TGTGCCAGCTCACCCCAATCGGGACAGTTAAACACCATATATTTT
.	TRBV10-2	TRBD2	TRBJ2-3	CASSDRTPPSGDTDTQYF	TGCGCCAGCAGTGACCGCACCCCCCCTAGCGGGGACACAGATACGCAGTATTTT
.	TRBV2	.	TRBJ2-1	CASLSGARQFF	TGTGCCAGCTTGTCAGGGGCGAGGCAGTTCTTC
few	TRBV6-6	.	TRBJ1-5	CASSYGQGQPQHF	TGTGCCAGCAGTTACGGGCAGGGCCAGCCCCAGCATTTT
.	TRBV18	.	TRBJ2-3	CASSPSQGLTDTQYF	TGTGCCAGCTCACCGTCACAGGGTCTGACAGATACGCAGTATTTT
once	TRBV6-6	.	TRBJ1-6	CASSQVFGNQGNSPLHF	TGTGCCAGCAGTCAGGTCTTTGGTAACCAGGGTAATTCACCCCTCCACTTT
.	TRBV5-1	TRBD1	TRBJ1-2	CASSSTGTGYGYTF	TGCGCCAGCAGCTCTACCGGGACAGGGTATGGCTACACCTTC
.	TRBV7-8	.	TRBJ2-5	CASSFLGLLYQETQYF	TGTGCCAGCAGCTTCCTGGGACTTCTGTACCAAGAGACCCAGTACTTC
once	TRBV24-1	.	TRBJ2-3	CATSDLVREGGDTQYF	TGTGCCACCAGTGATTTGGTTCGGGAAGGAGGAGATACGCAGTATTTT
once	TRBV18	.	TRBJ1-1	CASSQLGPPNTEAFF	TGTGCCAGCTCACAACTGGGCCCGCCGAACACTGAAGCTTTCTTT
.	TRBV6-5	TRBD1	TRBJ1-3	CASSSGTGTSGNTIYF	TGTGCCAGCAGTTCCGGGACAGGCACCTCTGGAAACACCATATATTTT
.	TRBV18	.	TRBJ2-1	CASSPPQKSGNEQFF	TGTGCCAGCTCGCCACCCCAAAAGTCAGGGAATGAGCAGTTCTTC
.	TRBV7-2	TRBD1	TRBJ1-3	CASSSQGANGNTIYF	TGTGCCAGCAGCTCGCAGGGGGCGAATGGAAACACCATATATTTT
.	TRBV18	TRBD2	TRBJ2-7	CASSPNLRGGSEQYF	TGTGCCAGCTCGCCCAATCTACGGGGGGGAAGCGAGCAGTACTTC
once	TRBV10-1	TRBD1	TRBJ2-3	CASSIDRANTDTQYF	TGCGCCAGCAGCATCGACAGGGCCAACACAGATACGCAGTATTTT
.	TRBV5-6	.	TRBJ1-5	CASSPQYGGPQHF	TGTGCCAGCAGCCCTCAGTATGGCGGGCCCCAGCATTTT
.	TRBV23-1	.	TRBJ1-1	CASSQSGRGMNTEAFF	TGCGCCAGCAGTCAATCCGGCCGAGGGATGAACACTGAAGCTTTCTTT
.	TRBV9	TRBD2	TRBJ2-2	CASSARGGANTGELFF	TGTGCCAGCAGCGCCCGGGGGGGAGCGAACACCGGGGAGCTGTTTTTT
.	TRBV7-8	.	TRBJ2-1	CASSLGPGGRIDEQFF	TGTGCCAGCAGCTTGGGACCCGGGGGGCGGATCGATGAGCAGTTCTTC
few	TRBV5-1	TRBD1	TRBJ2-7	CASSLRTGVLEQYF	TGCGCCAGCAGCTTAAGGACAGGGGTTCTCGAGCAGTACTTC
.	TRBV4-1	TRBD1	TRBJ2-7	CASSRGTGGVYEQYF	TGCGCCAGCAGCCGGGGGACAGGTGGGGTCTACGAGCAGTACTTC
.	TRBV14	.	TRBJ2-5	CASSLNRGTQYF	TGTGCCAGCAGCCTAAATAGGGGGACCCAGTACTTC
.	TRBV2	.	TRBJ2-2	CASSVQDTGELFF	TGTGCCAGCAGTGTTCAGGACACCGGGGAGCTGTTTTTT
.	TRBV2	TRBD1	TRBJ2-4	CASSGQGTKNIQYF	TGTGCCAGCAGTGGACAGGGGACCAAAAACATTCAGTACTTC
.	TRBV7-9	.	TRBJ1-2	CASTLTDGYTF	TGTGCCAGCACCTTAACGGATGGCTACACCTTC
.	TRBV5-1	TRBD1	TRBJ1-6	CASSLRQGLDSPLHF	TGCGCCAGCAGCCTCCGACAGGGTTTGGATTCACCCCTCCACTTT
few	TRBV2	TRBD1	TRBJ1-2	CASSAWTGKGVDYGYTF	TGTGCCAGCAGTGCGTGGACAGGGAAGGGGGTGGACTATGGCTACACCTTC
.	TRBV29-1	.	TRBJ1-2	CSVENTRSYTF	TGCAGCGTAGAAAATACTAGGAGCTACACCTTC
.	TRBV2	TRBD1	TRBJ1-6	CASTGQGDSPLHF	TGTGCCAGCACAGGACAGGGGGATTCACCCCTCCACTTT
.	TRBV29-1	.	TRBJ1-5	CSVSQGPDQPQHF	TGCAGCGTTAGTCAGGGGCCAGATCAGCCCCAGCATTTT
.	TRBV6-2/TRBV6-3	TRBD1	TRBJ1-5	CASSGQGGTQPQHF	TGTGCCAGCAGCGGACAGGGAGGAACTCAGCCCCAGCATTTT
.	TRBV27	.	TRBJ1-5	CASRRWGGGNSNQPQHF	TGTGCCAGCCGACGCTGGGGGGGCGGGAATAGCAATCAGCCCCAGCATTTT
.	TRBV7-6	TRBD2	TRBJ2-1	CASSPFGGVSYNEQFF	TGTGCCAGCAGCCCATTCGGGGGGGTCTCCTACAATGAGCAGTTCTTC
.	TRBV5-4	TRBD1	TRBJ2-7	CASSPGQGSYEQYF	TGTGCCAGCAGCCCAGGACAGGGCTCCTACGAGCAGTACTTC